These 3 T cell receptor beta chains came from one sample sequenced in a study of metastatic and nonmetastatic thyroid tumors. TCRdb re-analyzed the PCR reads using MiXCR. The sample yields over 20,000 clones, more than 15% seen once. Thyroid surgery was preceded by no treatment in any patient. Input material: tumor tissue. These receptors were taken from a female donor with papillary thyroid cancer or a benign thyroid nodule (not recorded which). Some clones in this sample may be carry-over from other donors' samples.

The chain joins TRBV27 to TRBJ2-7; 12 bases map to TRBD2. The trim removed 0 bases at V and 2 bases at J, leaving 8 bases unmatched. The V gene's germline CDR1 is MNHEY and CDR2 SMNVEV (reference sequence). The CDR3 is 18 residues long. The CDR3 here is CASSLSPPRLAGAYEQYF. CDR3 coding DNA: TGTGCCAGCAGTTTATCCCCACCGAGACTAGCGGGGGCCTACGAGCAGTACTTC.

This clone has ten or more counts. The rearrangement uses TRBV20-1 and TRBJ1-4, with 8 bases matching TRBD1. J was trimmed by 5 bases and V by 0 bases; bases with no gene match: 5. The CDR3 length is 15 residues. Germline V gene data show CDR1 as DFQATT and CDR2 as SNEGSKA (reference sequence). CDR3 protein: CSAREGTGENEKLFF. DNA of the CDR3: TGCAGTGCTAGAGAGGGGACAGGCGAAAATGAAAAACTGTTTTTT.

This clone was found many times. The chain uses TRBV18 and TRBJ1-5; 8 bases map to TRBD1. V dropped 3 bases and J dropped 6; count of bases not matched to a gene: 4. Germline CDR1 reads KGHSH; CDR2 reads LQKENI. This CDR3 has 14 amino acids. As DNA, the CDR3 is TGTGCCAGCTCACCCACAGGGGGGGGTCAGCCCCAGCATTTT. This translates into CASSPTGGGQPQHF.